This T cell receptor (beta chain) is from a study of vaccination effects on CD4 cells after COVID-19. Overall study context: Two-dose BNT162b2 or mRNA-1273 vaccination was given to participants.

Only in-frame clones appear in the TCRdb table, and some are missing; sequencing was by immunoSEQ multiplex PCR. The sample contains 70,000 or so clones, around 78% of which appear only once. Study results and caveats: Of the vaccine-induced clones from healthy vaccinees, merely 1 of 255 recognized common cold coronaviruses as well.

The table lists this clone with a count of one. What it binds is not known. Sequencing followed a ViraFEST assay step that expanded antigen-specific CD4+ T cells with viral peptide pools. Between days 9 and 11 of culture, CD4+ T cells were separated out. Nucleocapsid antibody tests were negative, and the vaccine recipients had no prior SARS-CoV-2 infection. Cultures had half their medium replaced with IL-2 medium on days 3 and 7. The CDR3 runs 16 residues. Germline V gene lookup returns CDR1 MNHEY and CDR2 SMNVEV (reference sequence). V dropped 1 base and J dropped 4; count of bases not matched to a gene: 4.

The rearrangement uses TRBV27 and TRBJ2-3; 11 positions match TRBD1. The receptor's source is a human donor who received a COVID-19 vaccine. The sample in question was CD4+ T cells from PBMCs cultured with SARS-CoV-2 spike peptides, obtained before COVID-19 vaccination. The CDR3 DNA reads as TGTGCCAGCAGTTTATGGTCGGGACAGGGGGCAGATACGCAGTATTTT. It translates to CASSLWSGQGADTQYF.